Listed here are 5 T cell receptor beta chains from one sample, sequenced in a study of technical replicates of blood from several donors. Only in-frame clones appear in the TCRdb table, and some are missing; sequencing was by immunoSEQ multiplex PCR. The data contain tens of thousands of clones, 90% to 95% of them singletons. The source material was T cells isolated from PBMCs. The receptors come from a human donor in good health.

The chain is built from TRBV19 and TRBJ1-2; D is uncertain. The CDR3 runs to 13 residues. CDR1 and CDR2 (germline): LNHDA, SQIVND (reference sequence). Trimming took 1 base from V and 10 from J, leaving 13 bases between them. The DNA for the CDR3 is TGTGCCAGTAGTATAGTCCCTCGAGCTGACTACACCTTC. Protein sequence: CASSIVPRADYTF. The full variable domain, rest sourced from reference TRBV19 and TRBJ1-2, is DGGITQSPKYLFRKEGQNVTLSCEQNLNHDAMYWYRQDPGQGLRLIYYSQIVNDFQKGDIAEGYSVSREKKESFPLTVTSAQKNPTAFYLCASSIVPRADYTFGSGTRLTVV.

The CDR3 here is CASSLDGGRADTQYF. Written as DNA, the CDR3 is TGTGCCAGCAGCTTAGATGGCGGGAGAGCAGATACGCAGTATTTT. V usage is TRBV11-2 and J usage is TRBJ2-3; 7 nucleotides agree with TRBD2. With V trimmed by 0 bases and J by 4 bases, 4 bases remained unmatched. Germline lookup yields CDR1 SGHAT and CDR2 FQNNGV. The CDR3 has 15 amino acids.

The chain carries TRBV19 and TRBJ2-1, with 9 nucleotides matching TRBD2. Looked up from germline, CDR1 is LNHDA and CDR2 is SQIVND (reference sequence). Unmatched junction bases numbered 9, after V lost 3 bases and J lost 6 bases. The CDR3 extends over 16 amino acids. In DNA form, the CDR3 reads TGTGCCAGTAGTATTAGAACTAGCGGGCGCGTCAATGAGCAGTTCTTC. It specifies CASSIRTSGRVNEQFF.

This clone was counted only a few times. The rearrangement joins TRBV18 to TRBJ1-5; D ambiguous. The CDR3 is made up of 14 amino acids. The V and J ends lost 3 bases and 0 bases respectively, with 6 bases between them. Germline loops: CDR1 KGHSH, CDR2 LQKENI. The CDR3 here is CASSPSNSNQPQHF. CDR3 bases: TGTGCCAGCTCACCTTCCAATAGCAATCAGCCCCAGCATTTT.

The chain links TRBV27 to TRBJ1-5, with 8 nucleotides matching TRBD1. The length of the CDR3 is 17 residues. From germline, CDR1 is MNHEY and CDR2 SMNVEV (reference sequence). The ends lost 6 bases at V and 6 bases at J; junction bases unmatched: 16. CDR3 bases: TGTGCCAGCAGCATGTACGGACAGGGCCGATTGACTCAGCCCCAGCATTTT. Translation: CASSMYGQGRLTQPQHF.